This is a list of T cell receptor beta chains from one sample in a study of technical replicates of blood from a handful of donors. Only in-frame clones appear in the TCRdb table, and some are missing; sequencing was by immunoSEQ multiplex PCR. The repertoire holds around 57,000 clones, with 95% to 98% as singletons. The specimen was T cells isolated from PBMCs. These receptors were taken from a human donor in good health. CDR3s include the opening cysteine and the closing phenylalanine or tryptophan. Fields, in order: J gene, V gene, D gene, CDR3 protein, CDR3 DNA. The D gene is left open where the match is weak.

>TRBJ2-7|TRBV2|.
CASSLTPQTHEQYF
TGTGCCAGCAGTCTGACCCCACAGACGCACGAGCAGTACTTC
>TRBJ2-1|TRBV6-6|.
CASSPSFTRYNEQFF
TGTGCCAGCAGTCCCTCCTTTACTCGGTACAATGAGCAGTTCTTC
>TRBJ2-7|TRBV5-4|.
CASSLSSSVGYEQYF
TGTGCCAGCAGCTTGTCTTCTAGCGTCGGTTACGAGCAGTACTTC
>TRBJ1-1|TRBV6-5|TRBD1
CASRPGQILEAFF
TGTGCCAGCAGACCGGGACAGATCCTTGAAGCTTTCTTT
>TRBJ2-7|TRBV5-4|.
CASSQAPGHKYEQYF
TGTGCCAGCAGCCAAGCGCCGGGACACAAATACGAGCAGTACTTC
>TRBJ1-1|TRBV6-5|.
CASSYSEWQNTEAFF
TGTGCCAGCAGTTACTCGGAGTGGCAGAACACTGAAGCTTTCTTT
>TRBJ1-5|TRBV13|TRBD1
CASSFSPPGGYSNQPQHF
TGTGCCAGCAGCTTCTCGCCCCCAGGGGGATATAGCAATCAGCCCCAGCATTTT
>TRBJ2-5|TRBV7-8|TRBD1
CASSSTGMREETQYF
TGTGCCAGCAGCTCGACAGGGATGAGGGAAGAGACCCAGTACTTC
>TRBJ2-7|TRBV4-1|TRBD1
CASSQGLSEDRGYEQYF
TGCGCCAGCAGCCAAGGTCTATCCGAGGACAGGGGGTACGAGCAGTACTTC
>TRBJ2-3|TRBV9|.
CASSVGERGTDTQYF
TGTGCCAGCAGCGTAGGGGAGCGGGGCACAGATACGCAGTATTTT
>TRBJ2-1|TRBV7-9|TRBD2
CASSLTPGLAGGSYNEQFF
TGTGCCAGCAGCTTAACTCCGGGACTAGCGGGAGGTTCCTACAATGAGCAGTTCTTC
>TRBJ1-2|TRBV7-9|.
CASSLTRTDGYTF
TGTGCCAGCAGCTTAACCCGGACAGACGGCTACACCTTC
>TRBJ1-5|TRBV7-2|.
CASSPYRDLNQPQHF
TGTGCCAGCAGCCCTTACAGGGACCTCAATCAGCCCCAGCATTTT
>TRBJ1-6|TRBV6-6|.
CASRNRQSLNSPLHF
TGTGCCAGCAGGAACCGACAGAGCCTTAATTCACCCCTCCACTTT
>TRBJ2-3|TRBV11-3|TRBD2
CASQVGGASTDTQYF
TGTGCCTCACAAGTCGGGGGGGCTAGCACAGATACGCAGTATTTT
>TRBJ2-1|TRBV9|TRBD2
CASSVVASGTYNEQFF
TGTGCCAGCAGCGTAGTGGCTAGCGGGACTTACAATGAGCAGTTCTTC
>TRBJ1-5|TRBV11-2|.
CASSLYEGNQPQHF
TGTGCCAGCAGCTTATATGAGGGCAATCAGCCCCAGCATTTT
>TRBJ2-1|TRBV7-9|TRBD1
CASSPPRGQGDNEQFF
TGTGCCAGCAGCCCCCCTAGGGGACAGGGGGATAATGAGCAGTTCTTC
>TRBJ2-5|TRBV5-4|TRBD2
CASSLGGTTFIETQYF
TGTGCCAGCAGCTTGGGCGGGACTACGTTTATAGAGACCCAGTACTTC
>TRBJ1-1|TRBV19|.
CASSDSQPSKTEAFF
TGTGCCAGTAGTGACTCTCAGCCTTCTAAGACTGAAGCTTTCTTT
>TRBJ2-7|TRBV6-6|.
CASSYSPSGEQYF
TGTGCCAGCAGTTACTCGCCTAGTGGCGAGCAGTACTTC
>TRBJ2-3|TRBV10-2|TRBD1
CASSEPDRGTDTQYF
TGCGCCAGCAGTGAGCCCGACAGGGGAACAGATACGCAGTATTTT
>TRBJ1-1|TRBV2|.
CASIGQLNTEAFF
TGTGCCAGCATTGGACAGCTGAACACTGAAGCTTTCTTT
>TRBJ1-5|TRBV10-2|TRBD1
CASSVDRGSNQPQHF
TGCGCCAGCAGTGTTGACAGGGGTAGCAATCAGCCCCAGCATTTT
>TRBJ2-7|TRBV9|TRBD1
CASSVQVTGDEQYF
TGTGCCAGCAGCGTACAAGTGACAGGGGACGAGCAGTACTTC
>TRBJ2-5|TRBV4-1|TRBD1
CASSQELGQAQETQYF
TGCGCCAGCAGCCAAGAGTTGGGACAGGCCCAAGAGACCCAGTACTTC